This T cell receptor beta chain was retrieved from a study of brain T cells in children with intractable seizures. Time point defined: blood from clinic visit 5 months post-surgery; TSC patient then seizure free. The CDR3 is 15 residues long. Per germline, CDR1 SGHTA and CDR2 FQGTGA. Deletions cut 3 bases from V and 1 base from J, with 10 bases between. Profiled with immunoSEQ multiplex PCR; TCRdb holds only in-frame clones, not every one. The repertoire holds hundreds of thousands of clones, with over 90% as singletons. The sample consisted of peripheral blood, taken roughly 5 months after surgery. The clonotype originates from a boy under three years old with tuberous sclerosis and intractable seizures. This sequence joins TRBV7-3 and TRBJ2-1, with no clear D. CDR3 region: CASSFGFGSYNEQFF. The CDR3 DNA reads TGTGCCAGCAGCTTTGGGTTCGGGTCCTACAATGAGCAGTTCTTC. The complete variable domain, with remaining parts taken from reference TRBV7-3 and TRBJ2-1, reads GAGVSQTPSNKVTEKGKYVELRCDPISGHTALYWYRQSLGQGPEFLIYFQGTGAADDSGLPNDRFFAVRPEGSVSTLKIQRTERGDSAVYLCASSFGFGSYNEQFFGPGTRLTVL.